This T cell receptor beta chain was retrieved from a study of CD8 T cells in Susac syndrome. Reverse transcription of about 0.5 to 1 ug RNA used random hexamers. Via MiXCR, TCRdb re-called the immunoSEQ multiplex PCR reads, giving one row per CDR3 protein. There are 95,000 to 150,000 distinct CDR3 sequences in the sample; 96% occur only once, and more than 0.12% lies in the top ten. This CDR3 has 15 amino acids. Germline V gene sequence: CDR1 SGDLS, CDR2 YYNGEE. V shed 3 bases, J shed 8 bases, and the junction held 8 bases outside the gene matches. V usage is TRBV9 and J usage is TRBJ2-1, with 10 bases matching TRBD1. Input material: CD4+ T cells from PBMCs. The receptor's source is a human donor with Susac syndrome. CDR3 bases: TGTGCCAGCAGCGCAGGACAGGGGGTTAGTGATGAGCAGTTCTTC. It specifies CASSAGQGVSDEQFF.